A single sample gave rise to the 23 T cell receptor beta chains below, sequenced in a study of T-cell reconstitution after alpha-beta-depleted transplantation in children. The library targeted TCRbeta and was prepared with unique molecular identifiers. TCRdb processed the PCR reads anew with MiXCR; each CDR3 protein has one entry. The sample yields roughly 670,000 distinct CDR3 sequences, roughly 13% seen once. This material consisted of PBMCs, taken before TCRalphabeta/CD19-depleted stem cell transplant. The receptors originated from a girl aged 2 to 10 with congenital amegakaryocytic thrombocytopenia, due to receive a stem cell transplant.

This clonotype came up many times. The chain links TRBV29-1 to TRBJ1-1; 7 bases match TRBD1. The CDR3 covers 12 residues. After removal of 6 bases from V and 5 bases from J, the junction contained 6 bases not matched to a gene. Germline V gives CDR1 SQVTM, CDR2 ANQGSEA. As DNA, the CDR3 is TGCAGCGTAAGGGGGCTCTGGACTGAAGCTTTCTTT. Amino acid sequence: CSVRGLWTEAFF.

The sample holds a few counts of this clonotype. The V and J genes are TRBV6-5 and TRBJ2-3, with 9 bases that match TRBD2. Germline V lookup: CDR1 MNHEY, CDR2 SVGAGI. V shed 2 bases, J shed 3 bases, and the junction held 6 bases outside the gene matches. This CDR3 spans 16 amino acids. This CDR3 reads CASSYDSGRGTDTQYF. CDR3 nucleotides: TGTGCCAGCAGTTACGATAGCGGGAGAGGTACAGATACGCAGTATTTT.

This chain links TRBV30 with TRBJ2-3; TRBD2 might be the D (5 bases). This CDR3 comprises 13 residues. Per germline, CDR1 GTSNPN and CDR2 SVGIG (reference sequence). Trimming shortened V by 8 bases and J by 0 bases, and 12 bases separated the two germline ends. The CDR3 spells CAADSVSTDTQYF. As DNA, the CDR3 is TGTGCCGCTGATAGCGTTAGCACAGATACGCAGTATTTT.

The CDR3 DNA sequence: TGTGCCAGCAGCTTCGGACTAGCGGTAATGGATACGCAGTATTTT. Its translation: CASSFGLAVMDTQYF. The chain recombines TRBV5-5 with TRBJ2-3; 10 bases line up with TRBD2. The CDR3 length is 15 residues. Germline V gene lookup returns CDR1 SGHKS and CDR2 YYEKEE (reference sequence). The V gene end was trimmed by 2 bases and the J gene end by 6 bases; junction bases not matched to a gene: 6.

In this sample, this clonotype turned up many times. The V call is TRBV12-3 or TRBV12-4, the J call TRBJ2-2; TRBD1 might be the D (6 bases). Trimming cost V 6 bases and J 1 base, with 9 bases left between them. The CDR3 runs to 14 residues. CDR3 nucleotide sequence: TGTGCCAGCAGAGACAGGCGGAACACCGGGGAGCTGTTTTTT. This encodes CASRDRRNTGELFF.

The chain is built from TRBV20-1 and TRBJ1-1, with D possibly TRBD1 on 6 matching bases. CDR3 size: 13 residues. Germline V gives CDR1 DFQATT, CDR2 SNEGSKA (reference sequence). Deletions cut 2 bases from V and 6 bases from J, with 13 bases between. The CDR3, as DNA: TGCAGTGCTAGATGGTCGGGGGCCCCTGAAGCTTTCTTT. Translation gives CSARWSGAPEAFF.

This clonotype was observed a handful of times. This chain links TRBV18 with TRBJ1-2, with D possibly being TRBD1 (6 bases). There are 12 residues in the CDR3. Germline CDR1 KGHSH, CDR2 LQKENI. The V end lost 5 bases, the J end lost 8 bases, and 12 bases lay between the germline ends. CDR3 in DNA: TGTGCCAGCTCATTGACAGGTTCGGGCTACACCTTC. It codes for CASSLTGSGYTF.

This clonotype was detected many times. This chain uses TRBV5-1 with TRBJ2-1; tentative D call: TRBD1 (6 bases). The germline V gene has CDR1 SGHRS and CDR2 YFSETQ. Trimming took 4 bases from V and 7 from J, leaving 18 bases between them. This CDR3 spans 15 amino acids. CDR3 protein: CASSPTITRGNEQFF. CDR3 bases: TGCGCCAGCAGCCCGACGATTACGAGGGGGAATGAGCAGTTCTTC.

At least ten counts were recorded for this clonotype. This chain connects TRBV5-6 to TRBJ2-7, with 12 bases lining up with TRBD2. The CDR3 spans 19 residues. V gave up 3 bases and J gave up 1 base; unmatched junction bases: 14. Germline lookup yields CDR1 SGHDT and CDR2 YYEEEE. CDR3 in DNA: TGTGCCAGCAGCTCCGCTCGACTAGCGGGAGAGTATAGTTCCTACGAGCAGTACTTC. It encodes CASSSARLAGEYSSYEQYF.

The chain couples TRBV11-2 to TRBJ2-1; 9 bases align to TRBD2. The J segment lost 5 bases and the V segment lost 1 base, leaving 12 bases of the junction unmatched. Germline lookup yields CDR1 SGHAT and CDR2 FQNNGV. This CDR3 has 18 amino acids. In DNA form, the CDR3 reads TGTGCCAGCAGCTTAGTGTACTGGCGGGAGGGCAAGGACAATGAGCAGTTCTTC. Its translation: CASSLVYWREGKDNEQFF. Full variable domain (remainder filled in from reference TRBV11-2 and TRBJ2-1): EAGVAQSPRYKIIEKRQSVAFWCNPISGHATLYWYQQILGQGPKLLIQFQNNGVVDDSQLPKDRFSAERLKGVDSTLKIQPAKLEDSAVYLCASSLVYWREGKDNEQFFGPGTRLTVL.

This clonotype occurred many times. In DNA form, the CDR3 reads TGCAGTGCTAGAGATAGCGAAAGCTCCTACGAGCAGTACTTC. It specifies CSARDSESSYEQYF. This chain uses TRBV20-1 with TRBJ2-7; a weak D match, TRBD2 (5 bases). The ends were cut back, 0 bases at V and 0 bases at J, with 9 bases in the middle. CDR1 and CDR2 (germline): DFQATT, SNEGSKA (reference sequence). This CDR3 is built from 14 residues.

V is TRBV7-4 and J is TRBJ2-1; 10 bases map to TRBD2. J was trimmed by 0 bases and V by 11 bases; bases with no gene match: 16. The CDR3 runs 18 residues. Germline V CDR1 and CDR2: SGHVT, SQSDAQ. The DNA for the CDR3 is TGTGCCTCCACCCAAGTTACAGCGGGAGGGAGCTCCTACAATGAGCAGTTCTTC. Protein: CASTQVTAGGSSYNEQFF.

This clonotype was counted many times. In nucleotides, the CDR3 is TGTGCCAGCAGCCACGGGAGAGACAGCAAAAACATTCAGTACTTC. Translating it yields CASSHGRDSKNIQYF. The chain recombines TRBV21-1 with TRBJ2-4; whether TRBD2, the table's D call, matches the DNA was not checked. TRBV21-1 is a known pseudogene. The CDR3 has 15 residues.

The chain joins TRBV5-5 to TRBJ2-2; D call uncertain. CDR3 length equals 13 residues. Per germline, CDR1 SGHKS and CDR2 YYEKEE (reference sequence). The ends were cut back, 4 bases at V and 6 bases at J, with 10 bases in the middle. This chain's CDR3 is CASSPALAGELFF. In nucleotides, the CDR3 is TGTGCCAGCAGCCCGGCCTTGGCCGGGGAGCTGTTTTTT. The variable domain in full, with the rest retrieved from reference TRBV5-5 and TRBJ2-2, is DAGVTQSPTHLIKTRGQQVTLRCSPISGHKSVSWYQQVLGQGPQFIFQYYEKEERGRGNFPDRFSARQFPNYSSELNVNALLLGDSALYLCASSPALAGELFFGEGSRLTVL.

This clonotype showed up many times. The chain couples TRBV10-3 to TRBJ2-3; a weak D match, TRBD2 (6 bases). The V end lost 5 bases, the J end lost 2 bases, and 8 bases lay between the germline ends. CDR3 length: 13 amino acids. Germline V gives CDR1 ENHRY, CDR2 SYGVKD. This CDR3 reads CAISREATDTQYF. In DNA form, the CDR3 reads TGTGCCATCAGTAGGGAGGCCACAGATACGCAGTATTTT.

This clonotype was counted many times. The chain is built from TRBV12-3 or TRBV12-4 and TRBJ2-2, with 8 bases that match TRBD2. The CDR3 spans 15 residues. V trimming: 2 bases; J trimming: 5 bases; junction bases outside the gene matches: 4. CDR3 DNA sequence: TGTGCCAGCAGTTTAAAGGGACTAGGTACCGGGGAGCTGTTTTTT. Amino acid sequence: CASSLKGLGTGELFF.

There are a few counts of this clonotype. The chain uses TRBV3-1 and TRBJ1-5; D not resolved. The germline V gene has CDR1 LGHDT and CDR2 YNNKEL (reference sequence). V shed 0 bases and J shed 4 bases, with 4 bases lying between them. This CDR3 has 13 residues. CDR3: CASSQDLNQPQHF. The CDR3 coding sequence is TGTGCCAGCAGCCAAGATCTTAATCAGCCCCAGCATTTT.

The table lists this clonotype with many counts. This sequence joins TRBV15 and TRBJ2-1; D possibly corresponds to TRBD2 (6 bases). The CDR3 has 15 residues. V dropped 0 bases and J dropped 9 bases, with 15 bases sitting between them. Germline CDR1 reads LNHNV; CDR2 reads YYDKDF (reference sequence). In nucleotides, the CDR3 is TGTGCCACCAGCAGAGATGGTTCGGGAGCTAGTGAGCAGTTCTTC. Translating gives CATSRDGSGASEQFF. The full variable domain, completed using reference TRBV15 and TRBJ2-1, is DAMVIQNPRYQVTQFGKPVTLSCSQTLNHNVMYWYQQKSSQAPKLLFHYYDKDFNNEADTPDNFQSRRPNTSFCFLDIRSPGLGDTAMYLCATSRDGSGASEQFFGPGTRLTVL.

This clonotype was picked up many times. The chain employs TRBV12-3 or TRBV12-4 and TRBJ2-3; 7 bases fit TRBD2. The V gene end was trimmed by 2 bases and the J gene end by 4 bases; junction bases not matched to a gene: 9. The CDR3 is 16 amino acids. CDR3 nucleotides: TGTGCCAGCAGTTTAAAAGCGGGGCAGGCCTCAGATACGCAGTATTTT. Its protein product is CASSLKAGQASDTQYF.

This clonotype was recorded at least ten times. The genes are TRBV10-3 and TRBJ2-2, with TRBD1 matching 10 bases. J was trimmed by 5 bases and V by 6 bases; bases with no gene match: 6. The CDR3 has 15 residues. The germline V gene encodes CDR1 ENHRY and CDR2 SYGVKD. CDR3: CAISTGQGRTGELFF. DNA of the CDR3: TGTGCCATCAGCACGGGACAGGGGAGAACCGGGGAGCTGTTTTTT.

This clonotype was picked up many times. The V call is TRBV20-1, the J call TRBJ2-3; D perhaps matches TRBD2 (5 bases). CDR3 length equals 14 residues. The germline V gene encodes CDR1 DFQATT and CDR2 SNEGSKA (reference sequence). V lost 3 bases and J 2 bases, leaving 12 bases between the germline ends. CDR3 sequence (DNA): TGCAGTGCTAGGGGAGCGGCCTTCACAGATACGCAGTATTTT. The encoded protein is CSARGAAFTDTQYF.

This clonotype appeared a few times. V is TRBV12-3 or TRBV12-4 and J is TRBJ2-1, with TRBD1 matching over 7 bases. The CDR3 spans 17 residues. Trimming at V came to 7 bases and at J to 4 bases, leaving 16 bases not matched to a gene. The CDR3 DNA sequence: TGTGCCAGCATCAATACCTTCGTGGGACAGCCATACAATGAGCAGTTCTTC. This codes for CASINTFVGQPYNEQFF.

This clonotype was found a few times. V usage is TRBV19 and J usage is TRBJ2-7; 7 positions match TRBD1. The CDR3 length is 16 residues. Looked up from germline, CDR1 is LNHDA and CDR2 is SQIVND (reference sequence). V gave up 4 bases and J gave up 3 bases; unmatched junction bases: 12. In DNA, the CDR3 is TGTGCCAGTAGTAAATTAGGACAGGCTGCCGGCTACGAGCAGTACTTC. Its translation is CASSKLGQAAGYEQYF.